This is a list of T cell receptor beta chains from one sample in a study of blood T cell repertoires in COVID-19. Assay used: immunoSEQ multiplex PCR; TCRdb lists only in-frame clones, some missing. The profile covers about 78,000 clones, with about nine tenths appearing a single time and roughly 0.8% taken by the ten largest. The sequenced sample consisted of peripheral blood. Receptors were obtained from a woman of 80 years or more with acute or convalescent COVID-19. Both conserved end residues are part of each CDR3. Each record gives: D gene, J gene, V gene, clone size, CDR3 DNA, CDR3 protein. The D gene is left open where the match is weak. Rows give clone size only sometimes, using once, few, many, or a class for an expanded clone.

D: -; J: TRBJ2-2; V: TRBV9; size: -; DNA: TGTGCCAGCAGCGTGAGTGGCACCGGGGAGCTGTTTTTT; CDR3: CASSVSGTGELFF
D: TRBD2; J: TRBJ2-1; V: TRBV18; size: -; DNA: TGTGCCAGCTCACCCCGGACTAGCGGGTATGAGCAGTTCTTC; CDR3: CASSPRTSGYEQFF
D: TRBD1; J: TRBJ1-3; V: TRBV27; size: -; DNA: TGTGCCAGCAGTTTGGAGGGGGCGCGAGGAAACACCATATATTTT; CDR3: CASSLEGARGNTIYF
D: TRBD2; J: TRBJ2-4; V: TRBV5-4; size: -; DNA: TGTGCCAGCAGCTCTAGCGGGGGAGCGCCCCTAGCCAAAAACATTCAGTACTTC; CDR3: CASSSSGGAPLAKNIQYF
D: -; J: TRBJ2-1; V: TRBV15; size: -; DNA: TGTGCCACCAGCAGAGATCGGTTTGGGAGAAATGAGCAGTTCTTC; CDR3: CATSRDRFGRNEQFF
D: -; J: TRBJ2-2; V: TRBV3-1/TRBV3-2; size: once; DNA: TGTGCCAGCAGCCAAGCCTCTTACACCGGGGAGCTGTTTTTT; CDR3: CASSQASYTGELFF
D: -; J: TRBJ2-1; V: TRBV18; size: -; DNA: TGTGCCAGCTCACCACCCGGACTAATACACAATGAGCAGTTCTTC; CDR3: CASSPPGLIHNEQFF
D: TRBD1; J: TRBJ1-1; V: TRBV7-9; size: -; DNA: TGTGCCAGCAGCGTTAACTGGGACAGCCGAATGAACACTGAAGCTTTCTTT; CDR3: CASSVNWDSRMNTEAFF
D: TRBD1; J: TRBJ1-4; V: TRBV5-1; size: few; DNA: TGCGCCAGCAGCTTGGGCGGGACAGGGGCCTCAACTAATGAAAAACTGTTTTTT; CDR3: CASSLGGTGASTNEKLFF
D: -; J: TRBJ2-5; V: TRBV5-1; size: -; DNA: TGCGCCAGCAGCTTGGCGAGTAGAGGAGAGACCCAGTACTTC; CDR3: CASSLASRGETQYF
D: -; J: TRBJ2-7; V: TRBV5-1; size: -; DNA: TGCGCCAGCAGCCAATCCGGAGGAAGTAACTACGAGCAGTACTTC; CDR3: CASSQSGGSNYEQYF
D: -; J: TRBJ1-1; V: TRBV29-1; size: -; DNA: TGCAGCGCTAGCGGGAGGGCCAGGGACACTGAAGCTTTCTTT; CDR3: CSASGRARDTEAFF
D: -; J: TRBJ2-5; V: TRBV6-5; size: once; DNA: TGTGCCAGCACACCCGGGGTGGGGCAAGAGACCCAGTACTTC; CDR3: CASTPGVGQETQYF
D: TRBD1; J: TRBJ2-7; V: TRBV7-9; size: -; DNA: TGTGCCAGCAGCTTAGCCCGACAGGGGGCCTACGAGCAGTACTTC; CDR3: CASSLARQGAYEQYF
D: TRBD1; J: TRBJ1-4; V: TRBV7-9; size: -; DNA: TGTGCCAGCAGCCTCGGGACAGGGGCTTCATCAACTAATGAAAAACTGTTTTTT; CDR3: CASSLGTGASSTNEKLFF
D: TRBD2; J: TRBJ2-2; V: TRBV7-3; size: -; DNA: TGTGCCAGCAGCTTAATAAGCGGGACTGACACCGGGGAGCTGTTTTTT; CDR3: CASSLISGTDTGELFF
D: -; J: TRBJ2-1; V: TRBV7-9; size: -; DNA: TGTGCCAGCAGCTTATCCACAGTCATCAATGAGCAGTTCTTC; CDR3: CASSLSTVINEQFF
D: -; J: TRBJ2-2; V: TRBV27; size: -; DNA: TGTGCCAGCAGTTTATCGATAAGCGGCAGGGGCCTCACCGGGGAGCTGTTTTTT; CDR3: CASSLSISGRGLTGELFF
D: -; J: TRBJ2-7; V: TRBV4-1; size: -; DNA: TGCGCCAGCAGCCAAGGAGACAGCTCCTACGAGCAGTACTTC; CDR3: CASSQGDSSYEQYF
D: -; J: TRBJ2-1; V: TRBV28; size: -; DNA: TGTGCCAGCAGCGTGAGCCACTCCTACAATGAGCAGTTCTTC; CDR3: CASSVSHSYNEQFF
D: -; J: TRBJ1-3; V: TRBV19; size: -; DNA: TGTGCCAGTAGTATCCTAACAGGTGGCACCATATATTTT; CDR3: CASSILTGGTIYF
D: TRBD2; J: TRBJ2-5; V: TRBV3-1/TRBV3-2; size: -; DNA: TGTGCCAGCACCCAAGGACTAGCGGAGCAAGAGACCCAGTACTTC; CDR3: CASTQGLAEQETQYF
D: -; J: TRBJ1-2; V: TRBV5-1; size: -; DNA: TGCGCCAGCAGCTTAGAGGGAAACTATGGCTACACCTTC; CDR3: CASSLEGNYGYTF
D: -; J: TRBJ1-2; V: TRBV4-3; size: -; DNA: TGCGCCAGCAGCATAACCGGGGGATCCTATGGCTACACCTTC; CDR3: CASSITGGSYGYTF
D: TRBD2; J: TRBJ2-1; V: TRBV19; size: -; DNA: TGTGCCAGCACTCCGGGACTACATACGAATGAGCAGTTCTTC; CDR3: CASTPGLHTNEQFF
D: -; J: TRBJ1-3; V: TRBV28; size: -; DNA: TGTGCCAGCAGTTGGGGGCTTTCTGGAAACACCATATATTTT; CDR3: CASSWGLSGNTIYF
D: TRBD2; J: TRBJ2-1; V: TRBV11-1; size: -; DNA: TGTGCCAGCAGCGCCCGGCGGGGGGGCCTGGATGAGCAGTTCTTC; CDR3: CASSARRGGLDEQFF
D: TRBD1; J: TRBJ1-1; V: TRBV2; size: -; DNA: TGTGCCAGCAGTCTTGAGACAGGGTCCGCTGAAGCTTTCTTT; CDR3: CASSLETGSAEAFF
D: -; J: TRBJ2-7; V: TRBV7-8; size: -; DNA: TGTGCCAGCAGATCGATGTCGACGGGTGGCTACGAGCAGTACTTC; CDR3: CASRSMSTGGYEQYF
D: TRBD1; J: TRBJ1-2; V: TRBV6-5; size: -; DNA: TGTGCCAGCGCGAGGGACAGGGGGAACTATGGCTACACCTTC; CDR3: CASARDRGNYGYTF
D: -; J: TRBJ2-6; V: TRBV7-9; size: -; DNA: TGTGCCAGCAGCTTAACGGACAGTGAGGTTCCCAACGTCCTGACTTTC; CDR3: CASSLTDSEVPNVLTF
D: -; J: TRBJ1-4; V: TRBV5-1; size: -; DNA: TGCGCCAGCAGCTACGGACAGACAACTAATGAAAAACTGTTTTTT; CDR3: CASSYGQTTNEKLFF
D: -; J: TRBJ2-5; V: TRBV7-7; size: once; DNA: TGTGCTAGCAGCTTAGACAGGATGAAAGAGACCCAGTACTTC; CDR3: CASSLDRMKETQYF
D: -; J: TRBJ1-1; V: TRBV20-1; size: -; DNA: TGCAGTGCTAGTCAGACAGGCCCGGGGACTGAAGCTTTCTTT; CDR3: CSASQTGPGTEAFF
D: -; J: TRBJ1-5; V: TRBV6-2/TRBV6-3; size: once; DNA: TGTGCCAGCAGTTCCTTTAGCAATCAGCCCCAGCATTTT; CDR3: CASSSFSNQPQHF
D: -; J: TRBJ1-2; V: TRBV2; size: -; DNA: TGTGCCAGCAGGAAGGACAGAGCTAACTATGGCTACACCTTC; CDR3: CASRKDRANYGYTF
D: TRBD1; J: TRBJ1-2; V: TRBV27; size: -; DNA: TGTGCCAGCAGTTTTCGACAGGGGGAATATGGCTACACCTTC; CDR3: CASSFRQGEYGYTF
D: -; J: TRBJ1-2; V: TRBV19; size: -; DNA: TGTGCCAGTAAGGACCTTTGGGGGCAGAAGGGCTACACCTTC; CDR3: CASKDLWGQKGYTF
D: TRBD1; J: TRBJ1-2; V: TRBV7-2; size: few; DNA: TGTGCCAGCAGCTTAACAGGGGATACGCGCTACACCTTC; CDR3: CASSLTGDTRYTF
D: TRBD1; J: TRBJ2-7; V: TRBV19; size: -; DNA: TGTGCCAGTAACACCGGGACAGGGCCCTACGAGCAGTACTTC; CDR3: CASNTGTGPYEQYF